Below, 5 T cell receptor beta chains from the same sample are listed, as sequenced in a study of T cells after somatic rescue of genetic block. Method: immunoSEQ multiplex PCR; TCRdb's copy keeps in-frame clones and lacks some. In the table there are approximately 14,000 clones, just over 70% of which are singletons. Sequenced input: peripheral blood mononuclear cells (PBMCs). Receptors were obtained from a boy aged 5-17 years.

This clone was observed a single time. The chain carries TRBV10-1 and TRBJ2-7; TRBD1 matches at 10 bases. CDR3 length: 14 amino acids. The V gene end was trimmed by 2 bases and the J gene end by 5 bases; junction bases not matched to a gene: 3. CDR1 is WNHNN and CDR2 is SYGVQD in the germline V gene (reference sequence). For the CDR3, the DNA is TGCGCCAGCAGTGAGGGGGACAGGGGCCACGAGCAGTACTTC. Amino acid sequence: CASSEGDRGHEQYF.

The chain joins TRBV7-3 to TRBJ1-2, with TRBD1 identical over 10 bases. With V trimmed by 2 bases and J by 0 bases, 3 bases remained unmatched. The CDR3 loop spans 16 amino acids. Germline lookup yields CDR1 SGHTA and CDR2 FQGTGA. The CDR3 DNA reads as TGTGCCAGCAGCTTAGGACAGGGGGGAACTAACTATGGCTACACCTTC. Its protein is CASSLGQGGTNYGYTF.

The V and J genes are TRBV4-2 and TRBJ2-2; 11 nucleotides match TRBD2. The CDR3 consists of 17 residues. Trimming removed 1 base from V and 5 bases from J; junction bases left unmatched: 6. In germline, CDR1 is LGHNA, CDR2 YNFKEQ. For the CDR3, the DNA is TGTGCCAGCAGCCAAGCCGGGGGACTAGCGGCGACCGGGGAGCTGTTTTTT. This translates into CASSQAGGLAATGELFF.

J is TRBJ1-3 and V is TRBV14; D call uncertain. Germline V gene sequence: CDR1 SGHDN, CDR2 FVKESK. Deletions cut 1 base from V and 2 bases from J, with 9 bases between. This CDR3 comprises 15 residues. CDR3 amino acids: CASSQAIHPGNTIYF. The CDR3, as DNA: TGTGCCAGCAGCCAAGCGATCCACCCTGGAAACACCATATATTTT.

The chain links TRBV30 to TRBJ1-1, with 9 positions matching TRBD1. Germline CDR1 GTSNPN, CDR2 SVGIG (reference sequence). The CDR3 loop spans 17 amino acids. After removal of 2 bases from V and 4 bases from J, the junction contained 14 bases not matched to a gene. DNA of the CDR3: TGTGCCTGGAGTCCCCGGGACAGGGCTAAGTGGATCACTGAAGCTTTCTTT. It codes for CAWSPRDRAKWITEAFF.